This entry lists 27 T cell receptor beta chains sequenced from one sample in a study of Ad26.COV2.S vaccination and SARS-CoV-2 variants. The repertoire was sequenced with immunoSEQ multiplex PCR; TCRdb's copy has only in-frame clones and lacks some. The sample consists of 300,000 to 400,000 clones, more than 75% of them appearing once. Stated treatment: around 19 received Ad26.COV2.S at low or high dose, single or two shots; roughly 5 received placebo; per-sample allocation not given. Collection of samples fell on day 63 after the first vaccine or placebo injection. Sequenced material: peripheral blood, taken in a trial of Ad26.COV2.S vaccine versus placebo. Source of these receptors: a person between 18 and 60 years old who received the Ad26.COV2.S COVID-19 vaccine or a placebo.

The J gene is TRBJ2-2, the V gene TRBV12-5, with D uncertain. Germline values: CDR1 LGHNT, CDR2 FRNRAP. The CDR3 runs 13 residues. V shed 1 base and J shed 5 bases, with 5 bases lying between them. In nucleotides, the CDR3 is TGTGCTAGTGGTTTGGGGGGTACCGGGGAGCTGTTTTTT. Translation gives CASGLGGTGELFF.

As to this clone: The sample carries other DNA sequences with the same CDR3. J is TRBJ2-3 and V is TRBV20-1; D remains ambiguous. CDR1 and CDR2 from the germline V gene are DFQATT and SNEGSKA (reference sequence). This CDR3 is 11 amino acids long. V lost 6 bases and J 1 base, leaving 5 bases between the germline ends. The CDR3 bases are TGCAGTGCCACGGGCACAGATACGCAGTATTTT. Translation gives CSATGTDTQYF.

Notes on this clone: An end of the junction does not agree with germline; a read error may underlie this. The rearrangement links TRBV7-7 to TRBJ2-3; 10 bases line up with TRBD1. CDR3 size: 15 residues. The germline V gene encodes CDR1 SSHAT and CDR2 FNYEAQ (reference sequence). CDR3 in DNA: TGTGCTAGCAGCTTAGCGGGGACAGGGGCGGATACGCAGTATTTT. It yields the protein CASSLAGTGADTQYF. The full variable domain, rest sourced from reference TRBV7-7 and TRBJ2-3, is GAGVSQSPRYKVTKRGQDVTLRCDPISSHATLYWYQQALGQGPEFLTYFNYEAQPDKSGLPSDRFSAERPEGSISTLTIQRTEQRDSAMYRCASSLAGTGADTQYFGPGTRLTVL.

This chain joins TRBV11-2 and TRBJ1-3; D unclear. Germline-derived CDR1 and CDR2 are SGHAT and FQNNGV. This CDR3 has 16 amino acids. V lost 3 bases, J lost 0 bases, and 12 bases lay in between. Here the CDR3 DNA reads TGTGCCAGCAGCTTCAGGACCGAAACCTCTGGAAACACCATATATTTT. It codes for CASSFRTETSGNTIYF.

The chain joins TRBV30 to TRBJ1-1; 7 bases line up with TRBD1. Germline CDR1 reads GTSNPN; CDR2 reads SVGIG (reference sequence). CDR3 length equals 14 residues. V shed 1 base and J 3 bases; nucleotides not matched to a gene: 5. CDR3 sequence: CAWSARQGDTEAFF. CDR3 coding DNA: TGTGCCTGGAGTGCACGACAGGGAGACACTGAAGCTTTCTTT.

This clone was recorded only once. The chain links TRBV6-2 or TRBV6-3 to TRBJ2-7; perhaps TRBD2 as D (5 bases). Germline CDR1 MNHEY, CDR2 SVGEGT. V lost 4 bases and J lost 2, with 12 bases in between. The CDR3 totals 14 residues. CDR3 loop: CASSSREIPYEQYF. As DNA, the CDR3 is TGTGCCAGCAGTTCTAGGGAGATACCCTACGAGCAGTACTTC.

V usage is TRBV5-1 and J usage is TRBJ2-1, with a weak D call TRBD1 (6 bases). The CDR3 runs to 17 residues. Trimming removed 4 bases at V and 7 bases at J, with 24 bases between. Germline CDR1 and CDR2: SGHRS and YFSETQ. This CDR3 is CASSPQGMGHTRNEQFF. The CDR3 nucleotides read TGCGCCAGCAGCCCCCAGGGGATGGGTCACACTAGGAATGAGCAGTTCTTC. Drawing the rest from reference TRBV5-1 and TRBJ2-1, the complete variable domain is KAGVTQTPRYLIKTRGQQVTLSCSPISGHRSVSWYQQTPGQGLQFLFEYFSETQRNKGNFPGRFSGRQFSNSRSEMNVSTLELGDSALYLCASSPQGMGHTRNEQFFGPGTRLTVL.

The J gene is TRBJ1-5, the V gene TRBV7-2, with 7 bases aligning to TRBD1. V lost 5 bases and J lost 0; bases outside the gene matches: 4. Per germline, CDR1 SGHTA and CDR2 FQGNSA. This CDR3 has 15 residues. The CDR3 DNA reads TGTGCCAGCAGCCCGGACAGGACTAGCAATCAGCCCCAGCATTTT. Translating it yields CASSPDRTSNQPQHF.

CDR3 nucleotides: TGTGCCAGCAGCTCCACTTTGAACACTGAAGCTTTCTTT. Residues: CASSSTLNTEAFF. The genes are TRBV7-9 and TRBJ1-1; D unclear. This CDR3 spans 13 amino acids. Trimming shortened V by 4 bases and J by 0 bases, and 6 bases separated the two germline ends. Germline V gene data show CDR1 as SEHNR and CDR2 as FQNEAQ (reference sequence).

The chain couples TRBV11-2 to TRBJ2-7; D is unclear. CDR1 is SGHAT and CDR2 is FQNNGV in the germline V gene. CDR3 size: 12 residues. The germline V and J ends were trimmed by 8 bases and 3 bases, with 11 bases remaining between them. In DNA, the CDR3 is TGTGCCAGCGGTGATAGGTACTACGAGCAGTACTTC. Protein sequence: CASGDRYYEQYF.

This clone was found once. V usage is TRBV7-9 and J usage is TRBJ2-2; 9 bases fit TRBD1. The germline CDR1 and CDR2 sequences are SEHNR and FQNEAQ (reference sequence). Germline trimming cut 2 bases from V and 7 bases from J; bases unmatched to any gene: 5. The CDR3 is made up of 15 amino acids. CDR3 amino acids: CASSLRQGGHGELFF. The DNA of the CDR3 is TGTGCCAGCAGCTTACGACAGGGGGGTCACGGGGAGCTGTTTTTT.

The rearrangement uses TRBV11-3 and TRBJ2-7; tentatively, D is TRBD2 (6 bases). The CDR3 covers 14 residues. V was cut by 5 bases and J by 0 bases, with 11 bases left in between. Germline-derived CDR1 and CDR2 are SGHNT and YENEEA. The DNA of the CDR3 is TGTGCCAGCAGCATTATGGGGGGCTCCTACGAGCAGTACTTC. It specifies CASSIMGGSYEQYF.

This rearrangement joins TRBV7-8 to TRBJ1-1, with D hard to call. The germline V gene encodes CDR1 SGHVS and CDR2 FQNEAQ. Between the trimmed V and J ends, which lost 1 base and 5 bases, there was a span of 11 bases. The CDR3 is 14 residues long. For the CDR3, the DNA is TGTGCCAGCAGCTTAGAGCGAGGGAGGACTGAAGCTTTCTTT. Translated: CASSLERGRTEAFF.

This chain uses TRBV5-1 with TRBJ1-6; no reliable D call. V lost 2 bases, J lost 4 bases, and 13 bases lay in between. Germline CDR1 is SGHRS and CDR2 is YFSETQ. The CDR3 is 16 amino acids. DNA of the CDR3: TGCGCCAGCAGCTTTTTAACCGGGAGGTATAATTCACCCCTCCACTTT. It is translated as CASSFLTGRYNSPLHF.

The chain employs TRBV29-1 and TRBJ1-1; 7 bases line up with TRBD1. The CDR3 is made up of 13 amino acids. Germline values: CDR1 SQVTM, CDR2 ANQGSEA. V gave up 7 bases and J gave up 7 bases; unmatched junction bases: 12. CDR3 coding DNA: TGCAGCGCCCGGGGAGGGGGCGGGAGTGAAGCTTTCTTT. Translation: CSARGGGGSEAFF. Filled out from reference TRBV29-1 and TRBJ1-1, the complete variable domain reads SAVISQKPSRDICQRGTSLTIQCQVDSQVTMMFWYRQQPGQSLTLIATANQGSEATYESGFVIDKFPISRPNLTFSTLTVSNMSPEDSSIYLCSARGGGGSEAFFGQGTRLTVV.

The chain carries TRBV5-1 and TRBJ2-3, with 8 bases fitting TRBD2. The germline V gene has CDR1 SGHRS and CDR2 YFSETQ. This CDR3 has 17 residues. J gave up 2 bases and V 4 bases, and 12 bases lay outside the gene matches. In DNA, the CDR3 is TGCGCCAGCAGCACTGGACTAGCACCATCATACACAGATACGCAGTATTTT. Its translation: CASSTGLAPSYTDTQYF.

V and J are TRBV30 and TRBJ2-2, with 10 bases identical to TRBD1. V was pared by 1 base and J by 0 bases, with 8 bases of the junction left unmatched. The CDR3 loop spans 18 amino acids. CDR1 and CDR2 from the germline V gene are GTSNPN and SVGIG (reference sequence). The CDR3: CAWSDLGQGKANTGELFF. As DNA, the CDR3 is TGTGCCTGGAGTGACCTGGGACAGGGGAAAGCGAACACCGGGGAGCTGTTTTTT.

V gene TRBV6-6 combines with J gene TRBJ2-7; D may match TRBD1 or TRBD2 (5 bases each). From germline, CDR1 is MNHNY and CDR2 SVGAGI (reference sequence). Trimming removed 2 bases from V and 3 bases from J, with 8 bases in between. The CDR3 has 13 residues. The CDR3 region is CASSYRDGYEQYF. CDR3 coding DNA: TGTGCCAGCAGTTACAGGGACGGCTACGAGCAGTACTTC.

The chain uses TRBV9 and TRBJ1-1; 7 bases are a match to TRBD1. V trimming: 2 bases; J trimming: 14 bases; junction bases outside the gene matches: 12. This CDR3 contains 13 residues. Germline V lookup: CDR1 SGDLS, CDR2 YYNGEE. The CDR3 loop reads CASSVGQAKASFF. CDR3 in DNA: TGTGCCAGCAGCGTTGGACAGGCAAAAGCGTCATTCTTT.

The chain employs TRBV27 and TRBJ2-7, with 8 bases aligning to TRBD1. The junction had 14 bases not matched to a gene; V was cut back by 5 bases and J by 5 bases. The germline gives CDR1 MNHEY, CDR2 SMNVEV (reference sequence). The CDR3 has 16 amino acids. The CDR3 sequence: CASSPSWAGGVDEQYF. The DNA of the CDR3 is TGTGCCAGCAGTCCATCGTGGGCAGGGGGCGTCGACGAGCAGTACTTC.

The V and J genes are TRBV7-2 and TRBJ2-4; 7 nucleotides align to TRBD1. The germline V gene encodes CDR1 SGHTA and CDR2 FQGNSA. This CDR3 region has 16 residues. J lost 0 bases, V lost 4 bases, and 6 bases had no gene match. CDR3 coding DNA: TGTGCCAGCAGCTCAGGACAGGCCATAGCCAAAAACATTCAGTACTTC. It specifies CASSSGQAIAKNIQYF.

This sequence joins TRBV6-4 and TRBJ2-2; D unresolved. Germline V lookup: CDR1 MRHNA, CDR2 SNTAGT. The CDR3 is made up of 13 amino acids. The V gene lost 3 bases and the J gene lost 5 bases, with 7 bases spanning the gap. The CDR3 nucleotides are TGTGCCAGCAGTGAAGGAGAAACCGGGGAGCTGTTTTTT. Translating it yields CASSEGETGELFF.

The V call is TRBV10-2, the J call TRBJ2-3; D might be TRBD2 (6 bases). Trimming removed 4 bases at V and 5 bases at J, with 13 bases between. Germline lookup yields CDR1 WSHSY and CDR2 SAAADI. The CDR3 totals 14 residues. For the CDR3, the DNA is TGCGCCAGCAGTGGACGACTGGGGGGAGATACGCAGTATTTT. Translation: CASSGRLGGDTQYF.

The J gene is TRBJ2-1, the V gene TRBV7-9; 8 bases line up with TRBD1. Per the germline V gene, CDR1 is SEHNR and CDR2 is FQNEAQ (reference sequence). There are 15 residues in the CDR3. The ends lost 5 bases at V and 4 bases at J; junction bases unmatched: 7. The CDR3, as DNA: TGTGCCAGCAGCCCCGGACAGGGTGAATACAATGAGCAGTTCTTC. Its protein is CASSPGQGEYNEQFF.

The chain is built from TRBV6-5 and TRBJ2-1; no definite D call. Between the trimmed V and J ends, which lost 2 bases and 8 bases, there was a span of 10 bases. Germline values: CDR1 MNHEY, CDR2 SVGAGI. This CDR3 has 13 amino acids. Here the CDR3 DNA reads TGTGCCAGCAGTTACCCCCAAGCATATGAGCAGTTCTTC. Protein sequence: CASSYPQAYEQFF.

This sequence joins TRBV5-1 and TRBJ2-6, with 10 nucleotides matching TRBD1. The CDR3 is 19 amino acids. V lost 3 bases and J lost 2; bases outside the gene matches: 11. Germline-derived CDR1 and CDR2 are SGHRS and YFSETQ. CDR3 residues: CASSSPAIGQGAGANVLTF. The DNA of the CDR3 is TGCGCCAGCAGCTCCCCGGCGATTGGACAGGGGGCTGGGGCCAACGTCCTGACTTTC.

In its sample, this clone was seen a few times. The V and J genes are TRBV10-1 and TRBJ1-6; 8 bases match TRBD1. With V trimmed by 6 bases and J by 6 bases, 4 bases remained unmatched. The CDR3 spans 14 residues. CDR1 is WNHNN and CDR2 is SYGVQD in the germline V gene (reference sequence). The CDR3 here is CASRTGESNSPLHF. CDR3 bases: TGCGCCAGCAGGACAGGGGAGAGTAATTCACCCCTCCACTTT.